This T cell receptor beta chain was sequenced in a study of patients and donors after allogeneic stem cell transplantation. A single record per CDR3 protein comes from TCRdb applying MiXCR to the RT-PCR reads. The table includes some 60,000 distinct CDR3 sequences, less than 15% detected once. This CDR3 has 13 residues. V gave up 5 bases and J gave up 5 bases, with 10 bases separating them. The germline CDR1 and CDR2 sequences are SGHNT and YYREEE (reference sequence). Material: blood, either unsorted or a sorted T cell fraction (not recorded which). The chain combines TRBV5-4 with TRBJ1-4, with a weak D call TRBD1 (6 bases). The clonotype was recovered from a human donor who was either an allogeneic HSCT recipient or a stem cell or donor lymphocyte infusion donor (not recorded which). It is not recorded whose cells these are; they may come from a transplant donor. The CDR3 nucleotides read TGTGCCAGCAGTAGGACAGTGAATGAAAAACTGTTTTTT. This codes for CASSRTVNEKLFF.